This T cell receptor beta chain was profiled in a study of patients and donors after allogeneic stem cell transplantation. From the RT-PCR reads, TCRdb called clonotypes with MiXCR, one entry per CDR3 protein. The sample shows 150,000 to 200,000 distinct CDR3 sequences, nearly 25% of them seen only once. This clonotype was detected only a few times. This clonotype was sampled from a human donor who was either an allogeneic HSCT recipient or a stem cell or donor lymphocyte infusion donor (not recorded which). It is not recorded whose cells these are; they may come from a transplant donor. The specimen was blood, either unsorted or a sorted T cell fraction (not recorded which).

The CDR3 DNA sequence: TGTGCCAGCAGTTACTCGATGGCCGGGAACATTCAGTACTTC. Protein sequence: CASSYSMAGNIQYF. This chain joins TRBV6-5 and TRBJ2-4; unclear D gene. Trimming took 0 bases from V and 7 from J, leaving 10 bases between them. CDR3 size: 14 residues. Germline CDR1 and CDR2: MNHEY and SVGAGI.